These T cell receptor beta chains were read from a single sample in a study of blood T cells in healthy people across ages. TCRdb reprocessed the 5' RACE reads with MiXCR, giving one entry per CDR3 protein. In the table there are 780,000 or so distinct CDR3 sequences, around 50% of which are singletons. Material: blood. The receptors stem from a middle-aged man in good health. The CDR3 runs from the conserved cysteine through the conserved F or W. D genes are given only for firm matches. Clone size is not always given. Where it is, it says once, few, many or a class for expanded clones.

>TRBD1|TRBV6-6|many|TRBJ1-5
TGTGCCAGCAATGACAGGGGGTGGGAGAGCAATCAGCCCCAGCATTTT
CASNDRGWESNQPQHF
>NA|TRBV28|NA|TRBJ2-7
TGTGCCAGCAGTTTAGGAGGGGGAATAGGGTTTAGGTCCTACGAGCAGTACTTC
CASSLGGGIGFRSYEQYF
>NA|TRBV12-3/TRBV12-4|NA|TRBJ1-2
TGTGCCAGCAGTTTTAGTGGGCGGTACGATGGCTACACCTTC
CASSFSGRYDGYTF
>NA|TRBV21-1|few|TRBJ2-3
TGTGCCAGCACCAAACGAATCGGGACAGGCACAGATACGCAGTATTTT
CASTKRIGTGTDTQYF
>NA|TRBV3-1|NA|TRBJ2-7
TGTGCCAGCAGCCACCCTACGGGCGGGGAGCAGTACTTC
CASSHPTGGEQYF
>NA|TRBV20-1|NA|TRBJ2-2
TGCAGTGCTAGTGTCACCAACACCGGGGAGCTGTTTTTT
CSASVTNTGELFF
>NA|TRBV4-2|few|TRBJ2-5
TGTGCCAGCAGCCAAGTGGGGCATGCTGAGGAGACCCAGTACTTC
CASSQVGHAEETQYF
>NA|TRBV7-2|NA|TRBJ2-5
TGTGCCAGCAGCACAGGGACACGACTCGGGGAGACCCAGTACTTC
CASSTGTRLGETQYF
>NA|TRBV7-2|few|TRBJ2-6
TGTGCCAGCAGCTCGTCCACGGGCGTCCTGACTTTC
CASSSSTGVLTF
>NA|TRBV12-5|NA|TRBJ2-5
TGTGCTAGTGGGATCGGTTCGGGGAATGAGCAGTACTTC
CASGIGSGNEQYF
>NA|TRBV20-1|few|TRBJ2-5
TGCAGTGCTAGAGGAGGGGCCTACCGGGAGACCCAGTACTTC
CSARGGAYRETQYF
>NA|TRBV2|many|TRBJ2-5
TGTGCCAGCAGTGAAGGTCCACAGCAAGAGACCCAGTACTTC
CASSEGPQQETQYF
>TRBD1|TRBV27|NA|TRBJ1-2
TGTGCCAGCAGTGTATCGACAGGGAACTATGGCTACACCTTC
CASSVSTGNYGYTF
>TRBD2|TRBV10-3|NA|TRBJ2-7
TGTGCCATCGGTGGGCCGGGACTAGCGGACTACGAGCAGTACTTC
CAIGGPGLADYEQYF
>NA|TRBV7-2|NA|TRBJ1-2
TGTGCCAGCAGCCCGCGACACCTTCGGTATGGCTACACCTTC
CASSPRHLRYGYTF
>NA|TRBV11-3|NA|TRBJ2-5
TGTGCCAGCAGCTTAGTAGTTACGCCAGTACAAGAGACCCAGTACTTC
CASSLVVTPVQETQYF
>NA|TRBV10-3|few|TRBJ2-5
TGTGCCATCAGCCCTGGACAGCCGTCCTCGGAAGAGACCCAGTACTTC
CAISPGQPSSEETQYF
>NA|TRBV2|NA|TRBJ2-1
TGTGCCAGCATAGTCGCCTACAATGAGCAGTTCTTC
CASIVAYNEQFF
>TRBD1|TRBV20-1|NA|TRBJ2-7
TGCAGTGCTTTACAGGGGTACAATGAGCAGTACTTC
CSALQGYNEQYF
>NA|TRBV28|few|TRBJ2-3
TGTGCCAGTACTGCTAGCACAGATACGCAGTATTTT
CASTASTDTQYF
>NA|TRBV10-3|NA|TRBJ2-1
TGTGCCATCAATAGAGCCAGCGGGTCCTACAATGAGCAGTTCTTC
CAINRASGSYNEQFF
>TRBD2|TRBV7-2|few|TRBJ2-3
TGTGCCAGCAGCACTCCTAGCTCTAGCGGGAGCACAGATACGCAGTATTTT
CASSTPSSSGSTDTQYF
>NA|TRBV20-1|NA|TRBJ1-2
TGCAGTGCTTTCCCCGTACTAAACTATGGCTACACCTTC
CSAFPVLNYGYTF
>NA|TRBV6-2/TRBV6-3|NA|TRBJ2-4
TGTGCCAGCAGTCCAGGGTACTCTCGGACGGGACAAGGGTTAAACATTCAGTACTTC
CASSPGYSRTGQGLNIQYF
>TRBD2|TRBV7-7|NA|TRBJ2-1
TGTGCCAGCAGCTTAGAAACTAGCGGGAGTCTGAATGAGCAGTTCTTC
CASSLETSGSLNEQFF
>NA|TRBV27|NA|TRBJ2-5
TGTGCCAGCAGCTCCCCATCTAGAGCAGAGACCCAGTACTTC
CASSSPSRAETQYF
>NA|TRBV7-2|many|TRBJ2-3
TGTGCCAGCAGCCCCGAAGCCCCGGCGGTCTCAGATACGCAGTATTTT
CASSPEAPAVSDTQYF
>NA|TRBV28|NA|TRBJ1-2
TGTGCCAGCAGTTTCCGAGGACAGCGGATTTATGGCTACACCTTC
CASSFRGQRIYGYTF
>NA|TRBV29-1|few|TRBJ2-5
TGCAGCGTTGATAGGACCGGCTCAATTAGTGGCCAGTACTTC
CSVDRTGSISGQYF
>NA|TRBV7-9|NA|TRBJ2-7
TGTGCCAGCAGCTCGGTTAACTCGTACGAGCAGTACTTC
CASSSVNSYEQYF
>NA|TRBV20-1|NA|TRBJ2-4
TGCAGTGCTAGCGGGGGTTGGGGAGCCAAAAACATTCAGTACTTC
CSASGGWGAKNIQYF
>NA|TRBV12-3/TRBV12-4|NA|TRBJ1-6
TGTGCCAGCAGTTTGTCGGTGGAAAATTCACCCCTCCACTTT
CASSLSVENSPLHF
>NA|TRBV7-9|NA|TRBJ1-1
TGTGCCAGCAGCTTAGAGGTGGGATCGAACACTGAAGCTTTCTTT
CASSLEVGSNTEAFF
>NA|TRBV7-2|NA|TRBJ1-4
TGTGCCAGCGGCCGGACAGCCGATGAAAAACTGTTTTTT
CASGRTADEKLFF
>TRBD1|TRBV10-3|NA|TRBJ2-5
TGTGCCATCAGTGAGTCGACTTGGGACCGGGACAGAAGACAAGAGACCCAGTACTTC
CAISESTWDRDRRQETQYF
>TRBD2|TRBV4-3|NA|TRBJ2-1
TGCGCCAGCAGCCAAGAACTCCTAGCGGAAAATGAGCAGTTCTTC
CASSQELLAENEQFF
>NA|TRBV6-5|many|TRBJ2-5
TGTGCCAGCAGTTGGGGGCTAGGGTACCCCCAGTACTTC
CASSWGLGYPQYF
>NA|TRBV5-1|once|TRBJ2-3
TGCGCCAGCAGGCGGGACGCCTACACAGATACGCAGTATTTT
CASRRDAYTDTQYF
>NA|TRBV20-1|NA|TRBJ2-3
TGCAGTGCTAGAGATTTGGCGTTGGCTACAGATACGCAGTATTTT
CSARDLALATDTQYF
>NA|TRBV20-1|NA|TRBJ2-5
TGCAGTGCTAGAGTTCAGAGCAGCCAAGAGACCCAGTACTTC
CSARVQSSQETQYF
>NA|TRBV29-1|NA|TRBJ2-7
TGCAGCGTTGCGATCAGTCCAGACTACAATGAGCAGTACTTC
CSVAISPDYNEQYF
>NA|TRBV7-6|few|TRBJ2-3
TGTGCCAGCAGCTTAGTACGGGCTAGCACAGATACGCAGTATTTT
CASSLVRASTDTQYF
>TRBD2|TRBV20-1|NA|TRBJ2-1
TGCAGTGCGGCTGGACTAGTAATCCACAATGAGCAGTTCTTC
CSAAGLVIHNEQFF
>NA|TRBV9|once|TRBJ1-2
TGTGCCAGCAGCGTAGCCTTCTCCGGGACCCACCTTGATGGCTACACCTTC
CASSVAFSGTHLDGYTF
>NA|TRBV5-1|NA|TRBJ1-2
TGCGCCAGCAGCCTTACAGACGAAGCTTATGGCTACACCTTC
CASSLTDEAYGYTF
>TRBD1|TRBV27|NA|TRBJ2-3
TGTGCCAGCAGTTTCTTAGCCCCGGACAGGGGGACAGATACGCAGTATTTT
CASSFLAPDRGTDTQYF